These T cell receptor beta chains were read from a single sample in a study of Ad26.COV2.S vaccination and SARS-CoV-2 variants. Generated by immunoSEQ multiplex PCR, the TCRdb table keeps only in-frame clones and is missing some. The data hold about 370,000 clones, with approximately 86% observed a single time. The sample was peripheral blood, taken in a trial of Ad26.COV2.S vaccine versus placebo. The receptors shown here come from a person between 18 and 65 years old who received the Ad26.COV2.S COVID-19 vaccine or a placebo. Both conserved end residues are part of each CDR3. The D gene is left open where the match is weak. Size is stated for part of the rows, as once, few or many counts, or as a class when the clone is expanded.

>NA|TRBJ1-2|TRBV7-8|TRBD1
TGTGCCAGCAGCCCGACGGGACAGGCTACCTATGGCTACACCTTC
CASSPTGQATYGYTF
>once|TRBJ1-2|TRBV4-1|NA
TGCGCCAGCAGCCAAGAGGCCGTAAACATCTATGGCTACACCTTC
CASSQEAVNIYGYTF
>NA|TRBJ1-2|TRBV27|TRBD1
TGTGCCAGCAGTTTCGGGGGACAGGATAGTGGCTACACCTTC
CASSFGGQDSGYTF
>NA|TRBJ1-4|TRBV4-3|NA
TGCGCCAGCAGCCACACCGACAGGACAACTAATGAAAAACTGTTTTTT
CASSHTDRTTNEKLFF
>NA|TRBJ2-5|TRBV5-4|NA
TGTGCCAGCAGCTTAAGGGGCCAAGAGACCCAGTACTTC
CASSLRGQETQYF
>NA|TRBJ2-2|TRBV4-2|NA
TGTGCCAGCAGCCAAGATAACCCCACCGGGGAGCTGTTTTTT
CASSQDNPTGELFF
>NA|TRBJ2-7|TRBV5-6|TRBD2
TGTGCCAGCAGCTTGGGGCGGGGGATCTTAAAATTCTACGAGCAGTACTTC
CASSLGRGILKFYEQYF
>NA|TRBJ1-6|TRBV6-1|TRBD1
TGTGCCAGCAGTGACACCTCCGGGACAGGGGGGAATTCACCCCTCCACTTT
CASSDTSGTGGNSPLHF
>NA|TRBJ1-1|TRBV27|TRBD1
TGTGCCAGCAGTCCTACTACCTTTGTACAGGGGTTGAACACTGAAGCTTTCTTT
CASSPTTFVQGLNTEAFF
>NA|TRBJ1-5|TRBV24-1|NA
TGTGCCACCAGTGCAGGGCCTCAGCCCCAGCATTTT
CATSAGPQPQHF
>NA|TRBJ2-3|TRBV3-1/TRBV3-2|NA
TGTGCCAGCAGCATCCAGACCGGCACAGATACGCAGTATTTT
CASSIQTGTDTQYF
>NA|TRBJ2-1|TRBV14|TRBD2
TGTGCCAGCAGCAGGACTAGCGGGAATAGAGATGAGCAGTTCTTC
CASSRTSGNRDEQFF
>NA|TRBJ2-5|TRBV28|TRBD1
TGTGCCAGCAGTGCATCCTGGACAGGGCACGAGACCCAGTACTTC
CASSASWTGHETQYF
>NA|TRBJ2-2|TRBV10-3|TRBD2
TGTGCCTCGAAACTAGCGACGAACACCGGGGAGCTGTTTTTT
CASKLATNTGELFF
>NA|TRBJ2-7|TRBV3-1/TRBV3-2|TRBD2
TGTGCCAGCAGCTTTGGACTAGCGGGGGTTGGGTCCTACGAGCAGTACTTC
CASSFGLAGVGSYEQYF
>NA|TRBJ1-5|TRBV5-8|NA
TGTGCCAGCAGCTTGGGGAGCCCAAATCAGCCCCAGCATTTT
CASSLGSPNQPQHF
>NA|TRBJ1-1|TRBV11-1|NA
TGTGCCAGCAGCCGAGACAGGCGACGGGCTTTCTTT
CASSRDRRRAFF
>NA|TRBJ2-7|TRBV3-1/TRBV3-2|NA
TGTGCCAGCAGCCAGAGCTCCTACGAGCAGTACTTC
CASSQSSYEQYF
>few|TRBJ1-2|TRBV6-5|NA
TGTGCCAGCAGTTGGGGAAGTAACAGGAACTATGGCTACACCTTC
CASSWGSNRNYGYTF
>NA|TRBJ2-7|TRBV10-1|TRBD2
TGCGCCAGCAGTGGAGCGGGGGGTACTTACGAGCAGTACTTC
CASSGAGGTYEQYF
>NA|TRBJ2-1|TRBV5-6|TRBD1
TGTGCCAGCAGTCAGGGGGCGGAAGACAATGAGCAGTTCTTC
CASSQGAEDNEQFF
>NA|TRBJ1-1|TRBV29-1|TRBD1
TGCAGCGTTGGGGACAGCACTTTTGAAGCTTTCTTT
CSVGDSTFEAFF
>NA|TRBJ1-3|TRBV5-6|NA
TGTGCCAGCAGCTTGGAACCGATCTCTGGAAACACCATATATTTT
CASSLEPISGNTIYF
>NA|TRBJ2-3|TRBV24-1|NA
TGTGCCACCAGTGCACGGGAGATCGGCACAGATACGCAGTATTTT
CATSAREIGTDTQYF
>NA|TRBJ1-6|TRBV6-4|NA
TGTGCCAGCAGTGCAGCAGGGGACAATAATTCACCCCTCCACTTT
CASSAAGDNNSPLHF
>NA|TRBJ1-2|TRBV29-1|NA
TGCAGCGTTCGCAGGCAATATGGCTACACCTTC
CSVRRQYGYTF
>NA|TRBJ2-7|TRBV6-5|NA
TGTGCCAGCAGTTACTCCTCAGGGCAGCAGTACTTC
CASSYSSGQQYF
>once|TRBJ2-1|TRBV19|NA
TGTGCCAGTAGTTTGGCAGGGGAGCAGTTCTTC
CASSLAGEQFF
>NA|TRBJ1-5|TRBV18|TRBD1
TGTGCCAGCTCGCCCACAGGGGGCAATCAGCCCCAGCATTTT
CASSPTGGNQPQHF
>NA|TRBJ2-7|TRBV6-1|NA
TGTGCCAGCAGTGAACGACAGCCGGCCCCCTACGAGCAGTACTTC
CASSERQPAPYEQYF
>NA|TRBJ2-1|TRBV18|NA
TGTGCCAGCTCACTTGAGGGAAATGAGCAGTTCTTC
CASSLEGNEQFF
>NA|TRBJ1-5|TRBV9|NA
TGTGCCAGGAGACTGCGGGCCCCAAGACGCAATCAGCCCCAGCATTTT
CARRLRAPRRNQPQHF
>NA|TRBJ1-1|TRBV6-5|NA
TGTGCCAGCAGCATTTACATGAACACTGAAGCTTTCTTT
CASSIYMNTEAFF
>NA|TRBJ2-5|TRBV5-4|TRBD1
TGTGCCAGCAGCTCGGACAGGGGCATGGGTAGCCCTAAGGCCTACTTC
CASSSDRGMGSPKAYF
>NA|TRBJ2-1|TRBV12-3/TRBV12-4|NA
TGTGCCAGCAGTCCCCCCGCGTACAATGAGCAGTTCTTC
CASSPPAYNEQFF
>NA|TRBJ1-2|TRBV20-1|TRBD1
TGCAGTGCTAGTGAGGGGGCGAGGAACTATGGCTACACCTTC
CSASEGARNYGYTF
>NA|TRBJ2-3|TRBV24-1|NA
TGTGCCACCAGTGATACAACAGGGCCCGCGTATACGCAGTATTTT
CATSDTTGPAYTQYF
>NA|TRBJ2-1|TRBV15|NA
TGTGCCACCAGCAGCCCCGGGGGGCCCTCCTACAATGAGCAGTTCTTC
CATSSPGGPSYNEQFF
>NA|TRBJ1-5|TRBV4-1|NA
TGCGCCAGCAGCCAAGAAGGAGGGGTGGGTAGGCCCCAGCATTTT
CASSQEGGVGRPQHF
>NA|TRBJ1-1|TRBV27|NA
TGTGCCAGCAGTTTAAAGAGAGCTAATACTGAAGCTTTCTTT
CASSLKRANTEAFF
>NA|TRBJ1-1|TRBV5-1|NA
TGCGCCAGCAGCGTAGCGACATCGTCGGACACTGAAGCTTTCTTT
CASSVATSSDTEAFF
>NA|TRBJ1-5|TRBV6-2/TRBV6-3|NA
TGTGCCAGCAGTAAGCCTCAATTACGACAGATTCAGCCCCAGCATTTT
CASSKPQLRQIQPQHF